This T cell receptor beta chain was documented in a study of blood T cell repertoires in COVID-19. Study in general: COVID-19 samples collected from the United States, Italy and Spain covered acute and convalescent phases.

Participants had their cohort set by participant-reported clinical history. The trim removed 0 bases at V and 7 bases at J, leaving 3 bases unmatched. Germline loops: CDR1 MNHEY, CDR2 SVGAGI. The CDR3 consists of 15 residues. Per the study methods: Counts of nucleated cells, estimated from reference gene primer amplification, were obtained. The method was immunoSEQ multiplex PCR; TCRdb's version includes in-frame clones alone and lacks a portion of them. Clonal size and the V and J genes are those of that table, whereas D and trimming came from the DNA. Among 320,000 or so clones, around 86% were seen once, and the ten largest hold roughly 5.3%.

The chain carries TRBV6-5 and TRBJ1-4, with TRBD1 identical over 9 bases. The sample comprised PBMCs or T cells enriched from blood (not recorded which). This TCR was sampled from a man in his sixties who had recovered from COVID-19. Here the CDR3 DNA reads TGTGCCAGCAGTTACTCCGGGACAGGGCGTGAAAAACTGTTTTTT. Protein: CASSYSGTGREKLFF.